This entry concerns a single T cell receptor beta chain. This sample was taken from a study of control samples from healthy donors and cancer patients. Profiled with immunoSEQ multiplex PCR; TCRdb holds only in-frame clones, not every one. The sample holds tens of thousands of clones; 85% to 90% are singletons and the top ten take roughly 9.7%. This CDR3 region has 15 residues. Germline values: CDR1 KGHSH, CDR2 LQKENI. V shed 1 base, J shed 4 bases, and the junction held 3 bases outside the gene matches. This TCR was sampled from a woman aged 45 to 65 with colorectal cancer. The chain couples TRBV18 to TRBJ1-2; 10 bases map to TRBD1. Sequenced input: PBMCs. The CDR3 region has the DNA TGTGCCAGCTCACCACGGGACAGGGGCCCCTATGGCTACACCTTC. Residues: CASSPRDRGPYGYTF.